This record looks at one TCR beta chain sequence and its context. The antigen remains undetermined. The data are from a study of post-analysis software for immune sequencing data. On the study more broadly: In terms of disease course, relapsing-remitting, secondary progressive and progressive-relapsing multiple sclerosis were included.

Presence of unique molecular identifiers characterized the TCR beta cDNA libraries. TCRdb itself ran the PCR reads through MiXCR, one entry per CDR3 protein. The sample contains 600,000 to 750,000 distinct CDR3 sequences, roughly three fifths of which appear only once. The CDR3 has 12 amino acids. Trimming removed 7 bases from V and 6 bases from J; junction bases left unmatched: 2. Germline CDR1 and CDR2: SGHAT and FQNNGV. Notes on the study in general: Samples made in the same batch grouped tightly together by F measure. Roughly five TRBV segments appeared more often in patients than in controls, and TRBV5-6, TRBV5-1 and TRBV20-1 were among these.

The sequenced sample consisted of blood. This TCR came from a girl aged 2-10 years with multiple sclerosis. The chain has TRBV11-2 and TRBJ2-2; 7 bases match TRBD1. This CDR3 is CASTQGAGELFF. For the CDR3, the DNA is TGTGCCAGCACCCAGGGGGCCGGGGAGCTGTTTTTT.